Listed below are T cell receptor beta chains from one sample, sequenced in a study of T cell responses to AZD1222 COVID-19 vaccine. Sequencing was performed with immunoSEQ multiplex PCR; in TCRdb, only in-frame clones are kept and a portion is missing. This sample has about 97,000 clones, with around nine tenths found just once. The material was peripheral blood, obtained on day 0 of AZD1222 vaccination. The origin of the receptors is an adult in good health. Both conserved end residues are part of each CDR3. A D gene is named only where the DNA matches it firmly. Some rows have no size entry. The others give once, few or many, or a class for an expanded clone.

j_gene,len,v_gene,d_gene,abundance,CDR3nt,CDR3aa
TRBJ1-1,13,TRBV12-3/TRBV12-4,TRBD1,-,TGTGCCAACACACGGACAGGGTACACTGAAGCTTTCTTT,CANTRTGYTEAFF
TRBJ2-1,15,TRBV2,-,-,TGTGCCAGCAGTGAATGGTTGGCGGATGACAATGAGCAGTTCTTC,CASSEWLADDNEQFF
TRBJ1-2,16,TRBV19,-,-,TGTGCCAGTAGTATAGTGTCGGGACGAGACGACATGGGCTACACCTTC,CASSIVSGRDDMGYTF
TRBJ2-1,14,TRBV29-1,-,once,TGCAGCGTTCCCGACAGAGGGTCCTACAATGAGCAGTTCTTC,CSVPDRGSYNEQFF
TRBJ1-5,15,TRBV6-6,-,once,TGTGCCAGCACCCCAGGGGTTGGGCACAATCAGCCCCAGCATTTT,CASTPGVGHNQPQHF
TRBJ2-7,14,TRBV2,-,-,TGTGCCAGCATAGAGGACTACTTAGGGTACGAGCAGTACTTC,CASIEDYLGYEQYF
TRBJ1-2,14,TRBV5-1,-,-,TGCGCCAGCAGCTTAAGGGAGGGAGCCTATGGCTACACCTTC,CASSLREGAYGYTF
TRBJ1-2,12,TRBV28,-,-,TGTGCCAGCAGTTCCCGCTACGGAGGCTACACCTTC,CASSSRYGGYTF
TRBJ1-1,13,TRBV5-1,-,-,TGCGCCAGCAGCTCCCGAACTGACACTGAAGCTTTCTTT,CASSSRTDTEAFF
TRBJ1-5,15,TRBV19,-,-,TGTGCCAGTAGGAGCGGCCGGAGGGGGAATCAGCCCCAGCATTTT,CASRSGRRGNQPQHF
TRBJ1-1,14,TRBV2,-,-,TGTGCCAGCAGTGAATATCCGACGAACACTGAAGCTTTCTTT,CASSEYPTNTEAFF
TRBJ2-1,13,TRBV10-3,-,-,TGTGCCATCAGTGAGTCGAATAACAATGAGCAGTTCTTC,CAISESNNNEQFF
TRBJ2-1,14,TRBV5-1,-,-,TGCGCCAGCAGGGTTAGCGGACAAGAACATGAGCAGTTCTTC,CASRVSGQEHEQFF
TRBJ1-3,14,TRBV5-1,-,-,TGCGCCAGCAGCCCAACCCTGGGGGGAAACACCATATATTTT,CASSPTLGGNTIYF
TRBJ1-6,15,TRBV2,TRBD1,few,TGTGCCAGTACGAAAGGGGACAGGCCTAATTCACCCCTCCACTTT,CASTKGDRPNSPLHF
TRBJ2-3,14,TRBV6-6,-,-,TGTGCCAGCAGTTACTCGAGATCTTCTGATACGCAGTATTTT,CASSYSRSSDTQYF
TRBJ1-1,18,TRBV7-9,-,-,TGTGCCAGCAGCTTAATCCTAGGGGGGTCTGGAGGGAACACTGAAGCTTTCTTT,CASSLILGGSGGNTEAFF